The clone carrying this T cell receptor beta chain was recorded only once. In the authors' methods: Reference gene primer amplification gave nucleated cell count estimates. The method was immunoSEQ multiplex PCR; TCRdb's version includes in-frame clones alone and lacks a portion of them. V and J calls and clone size are as listed in that table; D and trimming were resolved from the DNA. The table has 150,000 to 200,000 clones, approximately 90% seen once. This record belongs to a study of blood T cell repertoires in COVID-19. Turning to the study itself: The United States, Italy and Spain were the sources of the acute and convalescent COVID-19 samples. T cells, B-cell-depleted T cells, or PBMCs provided the cDNA or gDNA that served as material.

Per the germline V gene, CDR1 is MNHEY and CDR2 is SVGAGI. The CDR3 sequence is 14 residues long. V gave up 7 bases and J gave up 4 bases; unmatched junction bases: 5. The chain uses TRBV6-5 and TRBJ2-7, with 12 positions matching TRBD1. This clonotype was sampled from a young man with acute or convalescent COVID-19. Sequenced material: peripheral blood. CDR3 coding DNA: TGTGCCAGCACTCGGGACAGGGGGCAATACGAGCAGTACTTC. This sequence encodes CASTRDRGQYEQYF.